The rows below give T cell receptor beta chains drawn from one sample of a study of T cell repertoires in cytomegalovirus infection. TCRdb re-analysed the reads in MiXCR, keeping a single row per CDR3 protein. The sample has about 480,000 distinct CDR3 sequences; around 30% are singletons. Their antigen targets remain unknown. Sequencing used cultured PBMCs, obtained from culture after CMV antigen stimulation. These receptor sequences come from a human donor in good health (CMV status not recorded). Some clones in this sample may be carry-over from other donors' samples. The CDR3 runs from the conserved cysteine through the conserved F or W. The D gene is left open where the match is weak. Not all rows give a size; the values are once, few, many and, for expanded clones, a class.

clone_size: few; j_call: TRBJ2-1; cdr3_length: 16; d_call: TRBD2; v_call: TRBV7-8; cdr3_aa: CASSSPLAGGTDEQFF; cdr3_nt: TGTGCCAGCAGCTCGCCTTTAGCGGGAGGAACCGATGAGCAGTTCTTC
clone_size: .; j_call: TRBJ1-2; cdr3_length: 12; d_call: TRBD1; v_call: TRBV9; cdr3_aa: CASRDRAYGYTF; cdr3_nt: TGTGCCAGCAGGGACAGGGCCTATGGCTACACCTTC
clone_size: many; j_call: TRBJ2-7; cdr3_length: 12; d_call: .; v_call: TRBV7-2; cdr3_aa: CASSFQGYEQYF; cdr3_nt: TGTGCCAGCAGCTTCCAGGGTTACGAGCAGTACTTC
clone_size: many; j_call: TRBJ1-3; cdr3_length: 15; d_call: TRBD1; v_call: TRBV11-2; cdr3_aa: CASSLTGSSGNTIYF; cdr3_nt: TGTGCCAGCAGCTTGACAGGGAGCTCTGGAAACACCATATATTTT
clone_size: .; j_call: TRBJ2-3; cdr3_length: 14; d_call: TRBD1; v_call: TRBV11-2; cdr3_aa: CASSGTTGGYTQYF; cdr3_nt: TGTGCCAGCAGCGGCACCACAGGGGGCTATACGCAGTATTTT
clone_size: few; j_call: TRBJ2-2; cdr3_length: 14; d_call: .; v_call: TRBV4-1; cdr3_aa: CASSQEGNTGELFF; cdr3_nt: TGCGCCAGCAGCCAGGAGGGCAACACCGGGGAGCTGTTTTTT
clone_size: many; j_call: TRBJ1-5; cdr3_length: 17; d_call: TRBD1; v_call: TRBV7-2; cdr3_aa: CASSGYPGQGSNQPQHF; cdr3_nt: TGTGCCAGCAGCGGCTACCCGGGACAGGGAAGCAATCAGCCCCAGCATTTT
clone_size: many; j_call: TRBJ1-1; cdr3_length: 15; d_call: .; v_call: TRBV7-2; cdr3_aa: CASSSMGRARDEAFF; cdr3_nt: TGTGCCAGCAGCTCCATGGGCAGGGCCAGGGATGAAGCTTTCTTT
clone_size: few; j_call: TRBJ1-1; cdr3_length: 18; d_call: .; v_call: TRBV7-6; cdr3_aa: CASSPYRGVDSMNTEAFF; cdr3_nt: TGTGCCAGCAGCCCCTATAGGGGCGTGGATAGTATGAACACTGAAGCTTTCTTT
clone_size: .; j_call: TRBJ1-3; cdr3_length: 13; d_call: .; v_call: TRBV6-2/TRBV6-3; cdr3_aa: CASSFIAGNTIYF; cdr3_nt: TGTGCCAGCAGTTTCATCGCTGGAAACACCATATATTTT
clone_size: .; j_call: TRBJ2-3; cdr3_length: 16; d_call: .; v_call: TRBV4-1; cdr3_aa: CASSQPTMGNADTQYF; cdr3_nt: TGCGCCAGCAGCCAACCGACCATGGGGAACGCAGATACGCAGTATTTT
clone_size: many; j_call: TRBJ2-1; cdr3_length: 16; d_call: .; v_call: TRBV7-2; cdr3_aa: CASSLAGQGNGNEQFF; cdr3_nt: TGTGCCAGCAGCTTAGCAGGTCAGGGGAACGGGAATGAGCAGTTCTTC
clone_size: .; j_call: TRBJ1-5; cdr3_length: 14; d_call: .; v_call: TRBV27; cdr3_aa: CASSYQGENQPQHF; cdr3_nt: TGTGCCAGCAGTTATCAAGGAGAAAATCAGCCCCAGCATTTT
clone_size: .; j_call: TRBJ2-1; cdr3_length: 14; d_call: TRBD1; v_call: TRBV7-8; cdr3_aa: CASSLGQGVTEQFF; cdr3_nt: TGTGCCAGCAGCTTAGGGCAGGGGGTTACTGAGCAGTTCTTC
clone_size: .; j_call: TRBJ1-1; cdr3_length: 15; d_call: TRBD1; v_call: TRBV15; cdr3_aa: CATSRETGLNTEAFF; cdr3_nt: TGTGCCACCAGCAGAGAGACAGGGCTGAACACTGAAGCTTTCTTT
clone_size: .; j_call: TRBJ2-1; cdr3_length: 16; d_call: .; v_call: TRBV4-2; cdr3_aa: CASSQKGGDPNNEQFF; cdr3_nt: TGTGCCAGCAGCCAAAAGGGGGGGGACCCCAACAATGAGCAGTTCTTC
clone_size: many; j_call: TRBJ1-1; cdr3_length: 18; d_call: .; v_call: TRBV10-3; cdr3_aa: CAISPRDASGDLNTEAFF; cdr3_nt: TGTGCCATCAGCCCCAGGGATGCGTCAGGTGACCTGAACACTGAAGCTTTCTTT
clone_size: .; j_call: TRBJ2-7; cdr3_length: 14; d_call: .; v_call: TRBV6-2/TRBV6-3; cdr3_aa: CASSSGSASYEQYF; cdr3_nt: TGTGCCAGCAGTTCCGGGAGTGCGTCCTACGAGCAGTACTTC
clone_size: few; j_call: TRBJ2-7; cdr3_length: 14; d_call: .; v_call: TRBV28; cdr3_aa: CASSPPIWGVEQYF; cdr3_nt: TGTGCCAGCAGTCCCCCAATTTGGGGGGTCGAGCAGTACTTC
clone_size: few; j_call: TRBJ2-2; cdr3_length: 16; d_call: TRBD1; v_call: TRBV18; cdr3_aa: CASSPPATGIAGELFF; cdr3_nt: TGTGCCAGCTCACCACCCGCGACAGGGATCGCCGGGGAGCTGTTTTTT
clone_size: few; j_call: TRBJ2-1; cdr3_length: 13; d_call: TRBD2; v_call: TRBV6-1; cdr3_aa: CASSDSTSGGQFF; cdr3_nt: TGTGCCAGCAGCGATTCGACTAGCGGGGGGCAGTTCTTC